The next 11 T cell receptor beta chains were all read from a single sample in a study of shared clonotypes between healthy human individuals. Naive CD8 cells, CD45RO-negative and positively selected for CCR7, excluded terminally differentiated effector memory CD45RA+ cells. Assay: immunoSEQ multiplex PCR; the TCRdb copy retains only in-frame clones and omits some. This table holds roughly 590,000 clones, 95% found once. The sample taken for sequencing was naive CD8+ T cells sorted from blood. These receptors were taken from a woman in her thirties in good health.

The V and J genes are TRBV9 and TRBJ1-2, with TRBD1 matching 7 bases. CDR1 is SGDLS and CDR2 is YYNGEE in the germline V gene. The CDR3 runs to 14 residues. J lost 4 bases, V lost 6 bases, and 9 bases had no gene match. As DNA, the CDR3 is TGTGCCAGCACCAGGGCTCAGGGGGGCTATGGCTACACCTTC. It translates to CASTRAQGGYGYTF.

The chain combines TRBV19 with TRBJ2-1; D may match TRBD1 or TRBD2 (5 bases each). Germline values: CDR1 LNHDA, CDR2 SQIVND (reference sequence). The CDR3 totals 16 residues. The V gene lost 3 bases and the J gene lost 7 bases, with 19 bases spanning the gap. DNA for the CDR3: TGTGCCAGTAGTATTTCCGGATGGGGGATAGGGAATGAGCAGTTCTTC. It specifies CASSISGWGIGNEQFF.

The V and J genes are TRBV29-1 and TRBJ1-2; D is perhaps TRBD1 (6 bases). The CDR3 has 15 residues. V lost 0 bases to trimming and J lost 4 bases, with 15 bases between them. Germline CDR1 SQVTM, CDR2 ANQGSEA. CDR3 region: CSVEEVTRGSYGYTF. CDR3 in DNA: TGCAGCGTTGAAGAGGTTACCAGGGGAAGCTATGGCTACACCTTC.

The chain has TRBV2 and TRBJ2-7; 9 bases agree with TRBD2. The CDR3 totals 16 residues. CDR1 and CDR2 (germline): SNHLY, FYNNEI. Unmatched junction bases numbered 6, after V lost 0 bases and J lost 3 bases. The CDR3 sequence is CASSEAPGAGGYEQYF. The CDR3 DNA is TGTGCCAGCAGTGAAGCGCCGGGAGCGGGAGGCTACGAGCAGTACTTC.

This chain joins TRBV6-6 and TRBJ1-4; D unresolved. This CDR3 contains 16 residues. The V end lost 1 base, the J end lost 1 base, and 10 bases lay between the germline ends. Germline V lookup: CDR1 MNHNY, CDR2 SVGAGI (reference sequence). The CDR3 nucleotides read TGTGCCAGCAGTTACTTCCTGCGGGGAACTAATGAAAAACTGTTTTTT. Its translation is CASSYFLRGTNEKLFF.

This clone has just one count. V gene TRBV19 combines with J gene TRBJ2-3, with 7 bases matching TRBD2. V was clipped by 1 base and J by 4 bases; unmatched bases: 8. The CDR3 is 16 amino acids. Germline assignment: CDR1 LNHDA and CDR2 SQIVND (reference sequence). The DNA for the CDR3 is TGTGCCAGTAGTATAGTGGGCGGGAGTGCCGCAGATACGCAGTATTTT. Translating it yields CASSIVGGSAADTQYF.

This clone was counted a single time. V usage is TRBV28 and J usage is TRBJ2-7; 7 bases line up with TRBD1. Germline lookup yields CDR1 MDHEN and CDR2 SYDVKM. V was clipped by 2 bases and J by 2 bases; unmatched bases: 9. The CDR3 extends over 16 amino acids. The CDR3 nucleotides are TGTGCCAGCAGTTTAGATGACAGGGAGACGACCTACGAGCAGTACTTC. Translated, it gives CASSLDDRETTYEQYF. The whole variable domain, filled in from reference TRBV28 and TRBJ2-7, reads DVKVTQSSRYLVKRTGEKVFLECVQDMDHENMFWYRQDPGLGLRLIYFSYDVKMKEKGDIPEGYSVSREKKERFSLILESASTNQTSMYLCASSLDDRETTYEQYFGPGTRLTVT.

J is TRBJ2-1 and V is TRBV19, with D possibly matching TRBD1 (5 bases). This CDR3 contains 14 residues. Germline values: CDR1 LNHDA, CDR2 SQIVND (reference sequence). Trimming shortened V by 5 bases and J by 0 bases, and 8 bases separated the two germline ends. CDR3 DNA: TGTGCCAGTAGTTACGACAGCTCCTACAATGAGCAGTTCTTC. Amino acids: CASSYDSSYNEQFF.

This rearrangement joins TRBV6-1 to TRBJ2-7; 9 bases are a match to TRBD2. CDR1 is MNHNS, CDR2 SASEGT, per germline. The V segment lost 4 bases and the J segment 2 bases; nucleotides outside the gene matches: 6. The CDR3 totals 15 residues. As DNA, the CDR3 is TGTGCCAGCAGTGCACTAGCGGGCGAACCCTACGAGCAGTACTTC. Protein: CASSALAGEPYEQYF.

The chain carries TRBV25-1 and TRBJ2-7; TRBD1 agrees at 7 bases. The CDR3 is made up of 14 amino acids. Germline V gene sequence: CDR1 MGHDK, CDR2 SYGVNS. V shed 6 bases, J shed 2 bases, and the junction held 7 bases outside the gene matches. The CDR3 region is CASSPQGVTYEQYF. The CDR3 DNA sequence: TGTGCCAGCAGCCCTCAGGGGGTAACCTACGAGCAGTACTTC.

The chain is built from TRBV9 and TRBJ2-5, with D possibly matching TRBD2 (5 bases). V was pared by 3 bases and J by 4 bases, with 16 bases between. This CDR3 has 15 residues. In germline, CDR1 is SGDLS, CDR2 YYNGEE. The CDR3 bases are TGTGCCAGCAGCGCCGACTGGAGGAGCCGAGAGACCCAGTACTTC. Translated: CASSADWRSRETQYF.